This T cell receptor beta chain was profiled in a study of shared clonotypes between healthy human individuals. Study at large: Each donor contributed plates that comprised three CD4 naive, three CD4 memory, two CD8 naive and one CD8 memory.

Sequenced by immunoSEQ multiplex PCR; TCRdb stores in-frame clones only, minus some. The table includes under 200,000 clones, 90% to 95% detected once. CDR1 and CDR2 (germline): SGHVS, FNYEAQ. The V gene end was trimmed by 0 bases and the J gene end by 4 bases; junction bases not matched to a gene: 7. This CDR3 is built from 16 residues. The chain has TRBV7-6 and TRBJ1-1, with 8 bases lining up with TRBD1. This sequence was found in a woman between 25 and 40 years old in good health. The sample consisted of naive CD4+ T cells sorted from blood. Subset in this sample: CD45RA+ positively selected. This chain's CDR3 is CASSLAPTGVGTEAFF. The CDR3 DNA reads TGTGCCAGCAGCTTAGCACCGACAGGGGTCGGCACTGAAGCTTTCTTT.